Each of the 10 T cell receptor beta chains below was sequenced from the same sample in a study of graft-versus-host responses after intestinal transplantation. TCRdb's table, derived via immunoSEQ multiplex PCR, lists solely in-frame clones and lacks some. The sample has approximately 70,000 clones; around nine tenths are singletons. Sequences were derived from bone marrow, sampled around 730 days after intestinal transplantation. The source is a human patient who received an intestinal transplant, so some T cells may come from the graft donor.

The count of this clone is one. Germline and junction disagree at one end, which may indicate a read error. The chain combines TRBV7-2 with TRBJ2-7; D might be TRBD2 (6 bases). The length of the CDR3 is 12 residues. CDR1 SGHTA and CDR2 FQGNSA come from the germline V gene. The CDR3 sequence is CASSLAWDEQYF. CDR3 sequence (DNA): TGTGCCAGCAGCCTAGCGTGGGACGAGCAGTACTTC.

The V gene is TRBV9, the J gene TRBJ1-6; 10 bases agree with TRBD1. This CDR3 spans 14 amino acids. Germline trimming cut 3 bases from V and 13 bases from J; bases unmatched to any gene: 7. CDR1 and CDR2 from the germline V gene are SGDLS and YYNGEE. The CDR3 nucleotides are TGTGCCAGCAGCGACGGGACAGGGGTGGATCCCCTCCACTTT. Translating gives CASSDGTGVDPLHF.

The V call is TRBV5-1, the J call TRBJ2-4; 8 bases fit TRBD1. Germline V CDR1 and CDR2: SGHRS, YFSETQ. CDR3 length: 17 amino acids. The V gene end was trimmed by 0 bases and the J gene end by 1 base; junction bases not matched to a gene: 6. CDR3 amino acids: CASSLAKTGDAKNIQYF. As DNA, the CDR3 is TGCGCCAGCAGCTTGGCTAAGACAGGGGACGCCAAAAACATTCAGTACTTC.

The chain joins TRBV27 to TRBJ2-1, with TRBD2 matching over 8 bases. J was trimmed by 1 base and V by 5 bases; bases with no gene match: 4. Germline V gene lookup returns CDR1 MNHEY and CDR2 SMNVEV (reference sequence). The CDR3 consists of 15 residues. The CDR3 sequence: CASSPAGGSYNEQFF. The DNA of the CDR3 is TGTGCCAGCAGTCCCGCGGGGGGATCCTACAATGAGCAGTTCTTC.

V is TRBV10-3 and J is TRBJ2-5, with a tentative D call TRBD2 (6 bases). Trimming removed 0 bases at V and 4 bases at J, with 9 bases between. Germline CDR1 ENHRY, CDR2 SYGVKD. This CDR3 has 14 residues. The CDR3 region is CAISESGRGETQYF. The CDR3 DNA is TGTGCCATCAGTGAGTCTGGGCGGGGAGAGACCCAGTACTTC.

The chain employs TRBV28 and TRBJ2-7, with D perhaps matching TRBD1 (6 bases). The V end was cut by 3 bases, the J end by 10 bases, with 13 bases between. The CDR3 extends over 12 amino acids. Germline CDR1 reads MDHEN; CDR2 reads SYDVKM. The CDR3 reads CASSFRWTDQYF. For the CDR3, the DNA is TGTGCCAGCAGTTTTCGCTGGACAGACCAGTACTTC.

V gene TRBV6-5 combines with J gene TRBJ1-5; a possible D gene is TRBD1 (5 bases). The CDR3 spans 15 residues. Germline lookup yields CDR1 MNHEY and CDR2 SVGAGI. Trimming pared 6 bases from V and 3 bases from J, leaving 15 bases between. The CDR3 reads CASSPQDSTNQPQHF. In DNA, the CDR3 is TGTGCCAGCAGCCCACAGGACTCGACCAATCAGCCCCAGCATTTT.

The CDR3 here is CASKVTGTGEVGYTF. In nucleotides, the CDR3 is TGTGCCAGCAAGGTGACCGGGACAGGAGAGGTTGGCTACACCTTC. This chain joins TRBV5-6 and TRBJ1-2, with 8 positions matching TRBD1. CDR1 is SGHDT and CDR2 is YYEEEE in the germline V gene. V lost 6 bases, J lost 7 bases, and 14 bases stayed unmatched. The CDR3 sequence is 15 residues long.

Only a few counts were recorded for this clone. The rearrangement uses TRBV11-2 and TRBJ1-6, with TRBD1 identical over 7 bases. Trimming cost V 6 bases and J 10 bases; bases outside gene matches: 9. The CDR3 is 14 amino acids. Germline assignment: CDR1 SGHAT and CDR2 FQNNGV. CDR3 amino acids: CASRPQGRGSPLHF. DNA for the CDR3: TGTGCCAGCAGACCACAGGGGAGAGGGTCACCCCTCCACTTT.

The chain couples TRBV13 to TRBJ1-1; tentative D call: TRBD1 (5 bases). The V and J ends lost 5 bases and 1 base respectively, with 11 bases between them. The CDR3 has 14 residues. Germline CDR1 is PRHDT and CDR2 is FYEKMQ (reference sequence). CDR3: CASSPGTANTEAFF. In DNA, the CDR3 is TGTGCCAGCAGCCCCGGGACGGCGAACACTGAAGCTTTCTTT.